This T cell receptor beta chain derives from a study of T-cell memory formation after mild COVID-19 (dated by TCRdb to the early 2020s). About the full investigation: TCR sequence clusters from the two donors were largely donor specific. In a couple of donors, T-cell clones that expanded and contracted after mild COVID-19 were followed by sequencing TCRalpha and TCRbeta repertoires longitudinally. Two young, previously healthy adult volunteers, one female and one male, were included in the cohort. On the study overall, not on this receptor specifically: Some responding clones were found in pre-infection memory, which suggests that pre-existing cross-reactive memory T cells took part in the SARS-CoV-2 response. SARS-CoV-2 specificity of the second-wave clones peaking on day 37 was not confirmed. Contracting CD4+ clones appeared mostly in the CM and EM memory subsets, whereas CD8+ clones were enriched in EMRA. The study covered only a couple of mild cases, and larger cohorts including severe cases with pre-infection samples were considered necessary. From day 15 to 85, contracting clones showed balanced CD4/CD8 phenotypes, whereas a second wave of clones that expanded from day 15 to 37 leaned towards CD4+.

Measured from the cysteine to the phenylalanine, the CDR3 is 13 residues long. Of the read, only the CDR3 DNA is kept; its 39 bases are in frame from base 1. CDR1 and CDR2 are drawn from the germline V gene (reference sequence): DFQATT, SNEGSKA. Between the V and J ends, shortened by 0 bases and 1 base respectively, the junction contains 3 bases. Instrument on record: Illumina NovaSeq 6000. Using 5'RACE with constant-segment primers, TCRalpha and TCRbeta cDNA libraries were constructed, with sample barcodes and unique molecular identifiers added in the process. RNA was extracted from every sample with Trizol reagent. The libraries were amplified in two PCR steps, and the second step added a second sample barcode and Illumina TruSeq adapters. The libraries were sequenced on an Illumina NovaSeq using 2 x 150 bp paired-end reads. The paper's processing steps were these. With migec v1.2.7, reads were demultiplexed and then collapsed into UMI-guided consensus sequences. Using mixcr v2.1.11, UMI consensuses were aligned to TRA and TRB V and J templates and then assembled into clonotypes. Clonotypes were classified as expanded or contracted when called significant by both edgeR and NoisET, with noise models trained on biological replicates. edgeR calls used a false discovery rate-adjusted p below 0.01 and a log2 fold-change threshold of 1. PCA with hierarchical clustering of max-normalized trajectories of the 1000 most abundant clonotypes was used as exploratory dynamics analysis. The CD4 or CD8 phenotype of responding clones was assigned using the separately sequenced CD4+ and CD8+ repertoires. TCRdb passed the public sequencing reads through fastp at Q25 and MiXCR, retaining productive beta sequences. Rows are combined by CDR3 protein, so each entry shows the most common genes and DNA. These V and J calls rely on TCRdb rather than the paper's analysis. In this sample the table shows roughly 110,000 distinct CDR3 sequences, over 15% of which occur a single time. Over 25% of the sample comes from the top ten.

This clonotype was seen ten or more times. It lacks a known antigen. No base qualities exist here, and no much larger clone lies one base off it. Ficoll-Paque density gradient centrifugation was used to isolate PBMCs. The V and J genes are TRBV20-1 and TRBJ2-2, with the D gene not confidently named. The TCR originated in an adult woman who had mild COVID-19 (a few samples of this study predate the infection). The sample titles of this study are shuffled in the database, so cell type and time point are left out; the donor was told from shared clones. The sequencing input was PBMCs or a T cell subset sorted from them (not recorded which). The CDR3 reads CSAREGNTGELFF. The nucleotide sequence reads TGCAGTGCTAGAGAGGGGAACACCGGGGAGCTGTTTTTT.